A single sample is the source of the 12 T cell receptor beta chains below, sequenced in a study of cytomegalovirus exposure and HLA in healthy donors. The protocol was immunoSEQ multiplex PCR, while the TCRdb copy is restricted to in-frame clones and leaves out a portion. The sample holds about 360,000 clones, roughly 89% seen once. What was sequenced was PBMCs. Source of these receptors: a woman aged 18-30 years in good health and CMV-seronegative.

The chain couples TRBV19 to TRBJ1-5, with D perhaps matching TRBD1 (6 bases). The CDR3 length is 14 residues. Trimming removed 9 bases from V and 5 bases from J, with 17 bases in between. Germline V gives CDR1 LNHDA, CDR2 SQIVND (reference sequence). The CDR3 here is CASSTGTNYQPQHF. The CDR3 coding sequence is TGTGCCAGCAGCACAGGGACGAACTATCAGCCCCAGCATTTT.

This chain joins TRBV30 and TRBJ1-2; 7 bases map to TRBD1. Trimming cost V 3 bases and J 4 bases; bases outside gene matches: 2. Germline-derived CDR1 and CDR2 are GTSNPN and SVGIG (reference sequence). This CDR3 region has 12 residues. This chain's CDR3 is CAWRTGSYGYTF. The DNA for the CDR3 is TGTGCCTGGAGGACAGGGTCCTATGGCTACACCTTC.

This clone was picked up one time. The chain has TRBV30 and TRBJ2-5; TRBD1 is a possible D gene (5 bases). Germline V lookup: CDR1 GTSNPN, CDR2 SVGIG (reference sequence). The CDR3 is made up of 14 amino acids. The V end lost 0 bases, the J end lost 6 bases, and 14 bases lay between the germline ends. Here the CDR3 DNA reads TGTGCCTGGAGTGTACAAGGGGCGCAGAAGACCCAGTACTTC. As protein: CAWSVQGAQKTQYF.

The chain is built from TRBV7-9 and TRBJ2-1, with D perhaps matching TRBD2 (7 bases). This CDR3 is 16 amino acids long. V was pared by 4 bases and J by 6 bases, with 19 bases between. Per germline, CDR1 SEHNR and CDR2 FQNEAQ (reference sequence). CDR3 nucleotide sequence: TGTGCCAGCAGCTCAGGGGTGCGGGGGACGCGCAATGAGCAGTTCTTC. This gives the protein CASSSGVRGTRNEQFF.

CDR3 in DNA: TGTGCCAGCAGTGAGAGTTGGACTGAAGCTTTCTTT. This translates into CASSESWTEAFF. J is TRBJ1-1 and V is TRBV2; D is unresolved. Germline values: CDR1 SNHLY, CDR2 FYNNEI. V lost 3 bases, J lost 5 bases, and 7 bases lay in between. The CDR3 has 12 amino acids.

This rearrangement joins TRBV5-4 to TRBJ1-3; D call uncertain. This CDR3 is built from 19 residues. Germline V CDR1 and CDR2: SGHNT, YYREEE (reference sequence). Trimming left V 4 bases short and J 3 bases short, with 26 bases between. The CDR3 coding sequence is TGTGCCAGCAGCCTCAGTCGACGCGGTGATCTAATAGGTGGAAACACCATATATTTT. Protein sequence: CASSLSRRGDLIGGNTIYF.

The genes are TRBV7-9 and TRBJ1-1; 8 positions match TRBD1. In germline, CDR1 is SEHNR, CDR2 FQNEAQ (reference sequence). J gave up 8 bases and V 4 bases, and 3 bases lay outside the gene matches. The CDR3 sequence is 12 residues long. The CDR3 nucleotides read TGTGCCAGCAGCTCCTGGGACAGGGAAGCTTTCTTT. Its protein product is CASSSWDREAFF.

DNA of the CDR3: TGTGCCAGCAGTGAAATAGCGGGGGGGCTTTACAATGAGCAGTTCTTC. It is translated as CASSEIAGGLYNEQFF. This rearrangement joins TRBV6-4 to TRBJ2-1; 11 bases map to TRBD2. After removal of 3 bases from V and 4 bases from J, the junction contained 5 bases not matched to a gene. Germline CDR1 and CDR2: MRHNA and SNTAGT. The CDR3 sequence is 16 residues long.

CDR3 sequence (DNA): TGTGCCACCCGAGACGGAGCCTCTGGAAACACCATATATTTT. This sequence encodes CATRDGASGNTIYF. The chain carries TRBV19 and TRBJ1-3; D not certain. The V end was cut by 10 bases, the J end by 0 bases, with 13 bases between. CDR3 length: 14 amino acids. The germline V gene has CDR1 LNHDA and CDR2 SQIVND (reference sequence).

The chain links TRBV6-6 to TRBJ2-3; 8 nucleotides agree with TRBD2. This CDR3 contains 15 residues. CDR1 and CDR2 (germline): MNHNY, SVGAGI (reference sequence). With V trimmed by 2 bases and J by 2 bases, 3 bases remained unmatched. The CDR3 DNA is TGTGCCAGCAGTTACAAGCGGGGGCACACAGATACGCAGTATTTT. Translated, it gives CASSYKRGHTDTQYF.

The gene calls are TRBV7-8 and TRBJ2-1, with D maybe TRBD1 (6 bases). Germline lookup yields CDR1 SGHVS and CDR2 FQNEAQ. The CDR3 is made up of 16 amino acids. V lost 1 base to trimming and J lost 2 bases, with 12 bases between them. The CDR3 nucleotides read TGTGCCAGCAGCTTAGGAGGGGGTTTCGCCTACAATGAGCAGTTCTTC. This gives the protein CASSLGGGFAYNEQFF.

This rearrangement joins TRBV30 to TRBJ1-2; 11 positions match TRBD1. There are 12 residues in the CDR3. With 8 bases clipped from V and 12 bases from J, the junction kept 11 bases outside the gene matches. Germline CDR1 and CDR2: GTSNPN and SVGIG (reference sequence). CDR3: CAGGQGVTEDTF. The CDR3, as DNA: TGTGCCGGGGGACAGGGGGTTACGGAGGACACCTTC.